What follows is one T cell receptor (beta chain) and its context. Profiling relied on immunoSEQ multiplex PCR, and the TCRdb table lists in-frame clones only, not all of them. The sample has some 77,000 clones, about 86% seen once. The source of the sample is a study of technical replicates of blood from a handful of donors. V was pared by 4 bases and J by 2 bases, with 13 bases of the junction left unmatched. The V gene's germline CDR1 is MGHRA and CDR2 YSYEKL. The CDR3 has 17 amino acids. The receptor's source is a human donor in good health. Some clones in this sample may be carry-over from other donors' samples. V and J are TRBV4-1 and TRBJ1-2; the match to TRBD1 covers 7 bases. Sequenced input: PBMCs. CDR3 DNA: TGCGCCAGCAGCCCCAACCCGGGCCCAGGGGGGAACTATGGCTACACCTTC. Amino acids: CASSPNPGPGGNYGYTF.